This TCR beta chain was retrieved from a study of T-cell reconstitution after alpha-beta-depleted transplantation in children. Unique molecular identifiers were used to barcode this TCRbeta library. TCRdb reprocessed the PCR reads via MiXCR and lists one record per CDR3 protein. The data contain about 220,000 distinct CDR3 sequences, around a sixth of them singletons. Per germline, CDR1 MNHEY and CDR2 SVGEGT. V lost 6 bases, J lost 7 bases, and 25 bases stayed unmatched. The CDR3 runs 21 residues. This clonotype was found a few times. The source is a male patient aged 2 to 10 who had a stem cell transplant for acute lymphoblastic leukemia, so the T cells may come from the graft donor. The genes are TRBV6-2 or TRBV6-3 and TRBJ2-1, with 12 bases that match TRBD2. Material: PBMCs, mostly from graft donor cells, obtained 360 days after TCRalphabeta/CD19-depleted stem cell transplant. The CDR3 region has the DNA TGTGCCAGCAGGCGCTTTAAGGTGCCTAGCGGGAGGGCCGGCAGGTTGAATGAGCAGTTCTTC. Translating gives CASRRFKVPSGRAGRLNEQFF.